This TCR beta chain was retrieved from a study of radiotherapy plus CTLA-4 blockade in lung cancer (dated by TCRdb to 2017 to 2018). Broadly, across the study: Objective responses were observed in 18% of enrolled patients, and disease control was achieved in 30% to 40%.

Library preparation employed the immunoSEQ multiplex PCR assay. Drawn from immuneACCESS, this table holds only the in-frame rearrangements with V and J called that TCRdb kept. Clones are partly lost; checked studies trace under half to an unresolved V gene and leave the rest unexplained. The sample table lists about 45,000 clones, roughly 60% of them with a count of one. About 18% of the sample lies in the top ten. The study evaluated CTLA-4 blockade (ipilimumab) given together with focal radiation therapy in patients who had chemo-refractory metastatic non-small-cell lung cancer. Concerning this clone itself: It has no known antigen specificity. It has no much larger one-base neighbor in the sample; base qualities were not kept.

Beyond this particular receptor, the publication reports: The strongest predictors of response were reported to be early dynamic shifts in blood T cell clones along with a rise in serum interferon-beta following radiation. After treatment with radiotherapy and ipilimumab, TCR clones that originated in tumors expanded in peripheral blood.

Specimen: peripheral blood, collected from a patient treated with radiotherapy plus ipilimumab. This sequence originates from a human donor with non-small cell lung cancer who had a partial response to radiotherapy plus ipilimumab.

The CDR3 protein sequence reads: CASSYRDSEWETQYF. In nucleotide form, the sequence is TGTGCCAGCAGCTATCGGGACTCCGAATGGGAGACCCAGTACTTC. This receptor chain uses TRBV9 and TRBJ2-5, with a weak D call of TRBD2 (6 bases match). The V and J ends are trimmed by 4 bases and 5 bases, leaving 18 bases between them. Per the germline V gene, SGDLS is the CDR1 and YYNGEE is the CDR2. Inclusive of the bounding cysteine and phenylalanine, the CDR3 is 15 residues long. Only the CDR3 portion is preserved as DNA: 45 bases, with reading frame beginning at the first base.